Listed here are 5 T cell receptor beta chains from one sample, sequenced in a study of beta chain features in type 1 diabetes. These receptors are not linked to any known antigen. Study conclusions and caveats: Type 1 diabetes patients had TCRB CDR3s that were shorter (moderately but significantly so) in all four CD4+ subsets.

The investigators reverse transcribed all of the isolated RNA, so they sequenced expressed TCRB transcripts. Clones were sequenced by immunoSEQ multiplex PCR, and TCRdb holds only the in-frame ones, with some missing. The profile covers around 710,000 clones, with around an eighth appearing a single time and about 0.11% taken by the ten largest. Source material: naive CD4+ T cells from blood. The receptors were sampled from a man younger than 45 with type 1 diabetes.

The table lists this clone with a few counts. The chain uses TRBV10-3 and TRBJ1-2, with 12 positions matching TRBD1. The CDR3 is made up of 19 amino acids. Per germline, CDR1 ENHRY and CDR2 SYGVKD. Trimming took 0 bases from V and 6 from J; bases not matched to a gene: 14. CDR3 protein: CAISESSPAGTGGGDGYTF. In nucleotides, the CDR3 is TGTGCCATCAGTGAGTCATCCCCCGCCGGGACAGGGGGCGGAGATGGCTACACCTTC.

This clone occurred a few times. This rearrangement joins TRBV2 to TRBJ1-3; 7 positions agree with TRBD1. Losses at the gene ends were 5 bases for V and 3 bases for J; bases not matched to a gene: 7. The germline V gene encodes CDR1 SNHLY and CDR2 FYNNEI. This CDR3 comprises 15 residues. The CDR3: CASSLQGRNGNTIYF. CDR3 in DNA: TGTGCCAGCAGTCTACAGGGGAGGAATGGAAACACCATATATTTT.

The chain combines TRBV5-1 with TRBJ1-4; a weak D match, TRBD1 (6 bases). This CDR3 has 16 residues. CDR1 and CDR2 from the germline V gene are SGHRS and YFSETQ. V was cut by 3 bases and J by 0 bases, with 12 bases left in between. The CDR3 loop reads CASSSGDIATNEKLFF. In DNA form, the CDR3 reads TGCGCCAGCAGCTCTGGGGACATCGCAACTAATGAAAAACTGTTTTTT.

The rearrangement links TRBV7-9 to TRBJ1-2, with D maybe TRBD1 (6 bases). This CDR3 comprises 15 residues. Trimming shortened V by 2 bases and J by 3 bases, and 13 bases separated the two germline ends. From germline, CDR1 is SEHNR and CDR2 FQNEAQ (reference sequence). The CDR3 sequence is CASSLPRGVDYGYTF. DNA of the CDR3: TGTGCCAGCAGCTTACCCAGGGGTGTGGACTATGGCTACACCTTC.

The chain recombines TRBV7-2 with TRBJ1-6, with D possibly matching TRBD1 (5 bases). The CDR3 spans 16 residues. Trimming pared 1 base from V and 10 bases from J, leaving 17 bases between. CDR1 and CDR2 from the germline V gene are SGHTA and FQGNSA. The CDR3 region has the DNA TGTGCCAGCAGCTTAGAGTTCGTTGGGGGTTCCTCACCCCTCCACTTT. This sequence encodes CASSLEFVGGSSPLHF.